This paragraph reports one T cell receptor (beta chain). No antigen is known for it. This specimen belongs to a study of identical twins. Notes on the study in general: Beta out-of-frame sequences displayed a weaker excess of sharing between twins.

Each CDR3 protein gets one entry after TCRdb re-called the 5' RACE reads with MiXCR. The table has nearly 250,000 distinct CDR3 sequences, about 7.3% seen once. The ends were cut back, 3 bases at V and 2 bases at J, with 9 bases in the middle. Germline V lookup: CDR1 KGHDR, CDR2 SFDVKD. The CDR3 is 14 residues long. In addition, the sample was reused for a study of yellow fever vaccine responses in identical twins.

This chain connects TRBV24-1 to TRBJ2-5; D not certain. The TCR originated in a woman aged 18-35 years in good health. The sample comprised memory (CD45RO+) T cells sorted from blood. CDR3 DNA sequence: TGTGCCACCAGTGATGCAGACGGACAAGAGACCCAGTACTTC. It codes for CATSDADGQETQYF.